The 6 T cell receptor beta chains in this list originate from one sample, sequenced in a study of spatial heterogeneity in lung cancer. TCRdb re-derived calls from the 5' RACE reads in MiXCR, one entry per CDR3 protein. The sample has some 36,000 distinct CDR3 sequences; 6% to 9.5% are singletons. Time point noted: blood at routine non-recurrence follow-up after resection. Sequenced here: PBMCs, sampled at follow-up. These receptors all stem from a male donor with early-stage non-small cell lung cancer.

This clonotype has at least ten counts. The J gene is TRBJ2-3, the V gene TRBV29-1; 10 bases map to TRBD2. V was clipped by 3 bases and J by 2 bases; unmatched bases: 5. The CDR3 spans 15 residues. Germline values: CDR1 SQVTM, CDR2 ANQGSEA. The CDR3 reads CSVDETSGYTDTQYF. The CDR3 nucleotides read TGCAGCGTTGACGAGACTAGCGGGTACACAGATACGCAGTATTTT.

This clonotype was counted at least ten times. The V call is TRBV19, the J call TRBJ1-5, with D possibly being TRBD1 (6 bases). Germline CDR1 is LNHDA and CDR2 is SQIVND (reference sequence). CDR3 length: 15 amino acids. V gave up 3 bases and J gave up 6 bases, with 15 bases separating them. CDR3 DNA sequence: TGTGCCAGTAGTATGGGAACAGGGAGGAGTCAGCCCCAGCATTTT. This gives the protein CASSMGTGRSQPQHF.

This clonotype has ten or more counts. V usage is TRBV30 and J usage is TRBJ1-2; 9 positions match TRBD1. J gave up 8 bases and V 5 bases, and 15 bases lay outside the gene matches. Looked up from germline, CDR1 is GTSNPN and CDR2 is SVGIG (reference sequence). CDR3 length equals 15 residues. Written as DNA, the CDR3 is TGTGCCTGGTCGTTTCCCGGGACAGGGAGGATCGGCTACACCTTC. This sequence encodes CAWSFPGTGRIGYTF.

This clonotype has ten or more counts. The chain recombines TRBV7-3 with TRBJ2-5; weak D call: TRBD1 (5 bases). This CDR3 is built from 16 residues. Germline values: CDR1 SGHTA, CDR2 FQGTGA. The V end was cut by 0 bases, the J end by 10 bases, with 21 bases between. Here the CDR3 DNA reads TGTGCCAGCAGCTTAACTGCCGGACACACGGCGGCGGTCCAGTACTTC. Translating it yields CASSLTAGHTAAVQYF.

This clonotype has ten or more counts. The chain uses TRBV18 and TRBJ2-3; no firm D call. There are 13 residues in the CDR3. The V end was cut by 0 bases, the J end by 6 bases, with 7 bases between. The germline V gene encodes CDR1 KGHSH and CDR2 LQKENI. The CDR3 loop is CASSPPRNDTQYF. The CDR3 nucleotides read TGTGCCAGCTCACCACCAAGGAACGATACGCAGTATTTT.

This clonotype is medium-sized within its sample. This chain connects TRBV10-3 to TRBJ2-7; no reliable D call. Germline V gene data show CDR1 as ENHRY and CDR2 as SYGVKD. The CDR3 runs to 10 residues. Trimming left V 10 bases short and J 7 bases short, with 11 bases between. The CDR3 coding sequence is TGTGCCACCTTACTTGGGGAGCAGTACTTC. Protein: CATLLGEQYF.